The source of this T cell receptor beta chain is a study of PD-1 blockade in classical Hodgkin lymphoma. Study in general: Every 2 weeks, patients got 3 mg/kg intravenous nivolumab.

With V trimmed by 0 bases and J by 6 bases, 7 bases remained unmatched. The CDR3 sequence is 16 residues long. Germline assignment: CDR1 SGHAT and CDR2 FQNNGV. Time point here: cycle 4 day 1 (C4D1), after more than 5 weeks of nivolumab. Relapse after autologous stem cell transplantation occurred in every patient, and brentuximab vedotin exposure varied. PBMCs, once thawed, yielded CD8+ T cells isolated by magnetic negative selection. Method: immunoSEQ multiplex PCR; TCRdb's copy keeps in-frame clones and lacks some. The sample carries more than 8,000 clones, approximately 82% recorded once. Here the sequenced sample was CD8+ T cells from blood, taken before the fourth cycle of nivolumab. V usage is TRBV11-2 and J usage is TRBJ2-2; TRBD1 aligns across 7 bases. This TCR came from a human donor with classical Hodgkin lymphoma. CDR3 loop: CASSLERQGPSGELFF. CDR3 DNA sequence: TGTGCCAGCAGCTTAGAAAGACAGGGTCCTTCCGGGGAGCTGTTTTTT.